The present T cell receptor beta chain was sequenced within a study of blood T cell repertoires in COVID-19. Study-level information: Samples came from the United States, Italy and Spain, spanning acute and convalescent COVID-19. T cells, B-cell-depleted T cells, or PBMCs provided the cDNA or gDNA that served as material.

Per the authors' pipeline: The assay estimated nucleated cells by amplifying reference gene primers. Sequencing was performed with immunoSEQ multiplex PCR; in TCRdb, only in-frame clones are kept and a portion is missing. V, J and clone size are those of that table, while D and trimming were read from the DNA. This table holds 150,000 to 200,000 clones, roughly nine tenths found once. This clonotype originated in a woman aged 30 to 39 with active or convalescent COVID-19. The sample taken for sequencing was peripheral blood.

CDR3 loop: CASSPLPGGEQYF. The CDR3 nucleotides read TGTGCCAGCAGCCCACTACCCGGAGGCGAGCAGTACTTC. The V gene is TRBV7-9, the J gene TRBJ2-7, with a weak D call TRBD2 (5 bases). This CDR3 has 13 residues. The V end was cut by 5 bases, the J end by 6 bases, with 14 bases between. Germline loops: CDR1 SEHNR, CDR2 FQNEAQ (reference sequence).